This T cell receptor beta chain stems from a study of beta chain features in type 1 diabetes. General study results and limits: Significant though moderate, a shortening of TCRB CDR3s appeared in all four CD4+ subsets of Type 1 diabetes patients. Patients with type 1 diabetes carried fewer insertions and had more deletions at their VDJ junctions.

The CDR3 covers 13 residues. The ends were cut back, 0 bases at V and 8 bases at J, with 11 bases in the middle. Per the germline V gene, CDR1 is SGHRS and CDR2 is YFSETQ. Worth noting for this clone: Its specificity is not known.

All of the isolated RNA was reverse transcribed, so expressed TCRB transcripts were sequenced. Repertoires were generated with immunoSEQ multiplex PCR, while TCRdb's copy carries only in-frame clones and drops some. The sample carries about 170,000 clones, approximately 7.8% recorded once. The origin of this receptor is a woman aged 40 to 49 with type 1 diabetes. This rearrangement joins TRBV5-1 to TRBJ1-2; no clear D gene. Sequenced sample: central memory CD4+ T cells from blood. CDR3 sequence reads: CASSLAERGGYTF. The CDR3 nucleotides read TGCGCCAGCAGCTTGGCTGAGCGAGGAGGCTACACCTTC.